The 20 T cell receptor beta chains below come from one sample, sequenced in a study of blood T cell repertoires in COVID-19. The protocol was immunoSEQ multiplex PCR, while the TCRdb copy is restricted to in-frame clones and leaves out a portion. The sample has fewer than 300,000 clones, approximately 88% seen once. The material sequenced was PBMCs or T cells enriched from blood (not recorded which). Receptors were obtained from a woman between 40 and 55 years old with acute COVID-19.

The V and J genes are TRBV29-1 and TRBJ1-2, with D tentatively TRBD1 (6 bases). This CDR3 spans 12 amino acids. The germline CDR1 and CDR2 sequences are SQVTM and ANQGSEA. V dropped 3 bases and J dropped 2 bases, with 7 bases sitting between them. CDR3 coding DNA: TGCAGCGTTGAGACAGGAAACTATGGCTACACCTTC. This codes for CSVETGNYGYTF.

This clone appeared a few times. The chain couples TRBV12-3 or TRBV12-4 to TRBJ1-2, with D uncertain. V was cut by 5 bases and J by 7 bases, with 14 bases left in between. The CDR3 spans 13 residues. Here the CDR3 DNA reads TGTGCCAGCAGTGCGTCCCCCGGGGTTGGCTACACCTTC. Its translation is CASSASPGVGYTF.

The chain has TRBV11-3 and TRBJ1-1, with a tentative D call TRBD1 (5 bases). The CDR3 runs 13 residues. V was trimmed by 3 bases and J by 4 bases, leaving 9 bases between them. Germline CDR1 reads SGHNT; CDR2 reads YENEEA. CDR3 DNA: TGTGCCAGCAGCTTTCGGAGGGGCACTGAAGCTTTCTTT. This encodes CASSFRRGTEAFF. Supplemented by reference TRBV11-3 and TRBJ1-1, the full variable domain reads EAGVVQSPRYKIIEKKQPVAFWCNPISGHNTLYWYLQNLGQGPELLIRYENEEAVDDSQLPKDRFSAERLKGVDSTLKIQPAELGDSAVYLCASSFRRGTEAFFGQGTRLTVV.

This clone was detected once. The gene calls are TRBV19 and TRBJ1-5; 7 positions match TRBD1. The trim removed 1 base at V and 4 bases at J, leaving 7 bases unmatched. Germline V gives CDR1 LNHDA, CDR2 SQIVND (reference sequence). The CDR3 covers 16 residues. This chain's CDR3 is CASSIGKDRLNQPQHF. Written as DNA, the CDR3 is TGTGCCAGTAGTATAGGTAAGGACAGGCTGAATCAGCCCCAGCATTTT. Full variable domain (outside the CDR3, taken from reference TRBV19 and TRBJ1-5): DGGITQSPKYLFRKEGQNVTLSCEQNLNHDAMYWYRQDPGQGLRLIYYSQIVNDFQKGDIAEGYSVSREKKESFPLTVTSAQKNPTAFYLCASSIGKDRLNQPQHFGDGTRLSIL.

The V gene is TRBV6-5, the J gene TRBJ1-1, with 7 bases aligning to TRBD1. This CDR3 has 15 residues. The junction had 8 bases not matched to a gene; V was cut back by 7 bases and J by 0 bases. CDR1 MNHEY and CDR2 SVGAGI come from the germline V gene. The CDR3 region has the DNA TGTGCCAGCACCAAGGGGGCGACTGTGAACACTGAAGCTTTCTTT. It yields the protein CASTKGATVNTEAFF.

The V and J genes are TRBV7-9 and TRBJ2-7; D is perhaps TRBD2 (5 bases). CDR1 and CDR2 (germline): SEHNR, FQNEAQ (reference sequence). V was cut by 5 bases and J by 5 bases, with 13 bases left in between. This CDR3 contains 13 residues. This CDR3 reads CASSPVSADEQYF. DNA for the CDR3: TGTGCCAGCAGCCCTGTTAGCGCCGACGAGCAGTACTTC.

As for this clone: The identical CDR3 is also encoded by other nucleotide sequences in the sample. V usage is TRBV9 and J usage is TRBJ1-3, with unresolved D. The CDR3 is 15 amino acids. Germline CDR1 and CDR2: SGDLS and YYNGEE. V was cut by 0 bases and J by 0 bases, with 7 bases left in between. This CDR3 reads CASSVATGSGNTIYF. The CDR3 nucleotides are TGTGCCAGCAGCGTAGCTACGGGCTCTGGAAACACCATATATTTT. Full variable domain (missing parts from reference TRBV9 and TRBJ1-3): DSGVTQTPKHLITATGQRVTLRCSPRSGDLSVYWYQQSLDQGLQFLIQYYNGEERAKGNILERFSAQQFPDLHSELNLSSLELGDSALYFCASSVATGSGNTIYFGEGSWLTVV.

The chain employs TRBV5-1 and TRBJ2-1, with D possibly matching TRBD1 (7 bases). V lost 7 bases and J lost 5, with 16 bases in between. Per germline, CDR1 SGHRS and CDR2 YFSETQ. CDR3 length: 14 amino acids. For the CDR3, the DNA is TGCGCCAGCTTTCAGGGGGGAGGTGACAATGAGCAGTTCTTC. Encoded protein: CASFQGGGDNEQFF. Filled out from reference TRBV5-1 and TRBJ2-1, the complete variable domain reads KAGVTQTPRYLIKTRGQQVTLSCSPISGHRSVSWYQQTPGQGLQFLFEYFSETQRNKGNFPGRFSGRQFSNSRSEMNVSTLELGDSALYLCASFQGGGDNEQFFGPGTRLTVL.

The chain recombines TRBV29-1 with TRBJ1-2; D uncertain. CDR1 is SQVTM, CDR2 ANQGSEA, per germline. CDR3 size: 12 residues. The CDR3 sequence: CSSMEVVGGYTF. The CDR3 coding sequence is TGCAGTTCAATGGAGGTCGTTGGTGGCTACACCTTC.

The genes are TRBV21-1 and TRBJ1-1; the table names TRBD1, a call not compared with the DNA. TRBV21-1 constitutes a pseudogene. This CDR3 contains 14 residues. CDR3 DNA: TGTGCCAGCAGCATCAGGGGGTATGACACTGAAGCTTTCTTT. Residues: CASSIRGYDTEAFF.

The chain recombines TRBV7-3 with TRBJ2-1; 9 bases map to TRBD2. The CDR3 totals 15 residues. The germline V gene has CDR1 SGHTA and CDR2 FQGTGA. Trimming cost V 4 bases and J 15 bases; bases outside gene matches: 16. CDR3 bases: TGTGCCAGCAGCTCACCGGGAGACTGGGGCGGGAGGGTGTTCTTC. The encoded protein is CASSSPGDWGGRVFF.

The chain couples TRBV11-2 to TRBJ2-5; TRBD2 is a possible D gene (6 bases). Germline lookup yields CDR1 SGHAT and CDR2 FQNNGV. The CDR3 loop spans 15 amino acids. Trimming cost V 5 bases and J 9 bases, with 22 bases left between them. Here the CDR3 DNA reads TGTGCCAGCAGCCGGGGGTGGGAGACCTATACGGCCCAGTACTTC. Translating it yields CASSRGWETYTAQYF.

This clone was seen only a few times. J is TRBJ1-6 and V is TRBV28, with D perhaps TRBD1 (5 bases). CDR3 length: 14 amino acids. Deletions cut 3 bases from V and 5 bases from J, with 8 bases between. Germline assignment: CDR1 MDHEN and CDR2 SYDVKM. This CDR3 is CASSLGQDNSPLHF. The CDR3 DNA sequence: TGTGCCAGCAGTTTGGGGCAGGATAATTCACCCCTCCACTTT.

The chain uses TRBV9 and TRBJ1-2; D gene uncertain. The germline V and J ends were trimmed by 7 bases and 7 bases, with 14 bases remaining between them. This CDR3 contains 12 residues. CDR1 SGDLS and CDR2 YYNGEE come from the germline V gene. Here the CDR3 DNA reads TGTGCCAGCGGCGGTTTCCTAGCTGGCTACACCTTC. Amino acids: CASGGFLAGYTF.

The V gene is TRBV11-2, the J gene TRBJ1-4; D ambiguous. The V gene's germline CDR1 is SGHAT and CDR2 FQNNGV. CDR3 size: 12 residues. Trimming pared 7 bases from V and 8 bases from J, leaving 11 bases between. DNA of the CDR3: TGTGCCAGCAATCATGTTGAGGAAAAACTGTTTTTT. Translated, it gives CASNHVEEKLFF.

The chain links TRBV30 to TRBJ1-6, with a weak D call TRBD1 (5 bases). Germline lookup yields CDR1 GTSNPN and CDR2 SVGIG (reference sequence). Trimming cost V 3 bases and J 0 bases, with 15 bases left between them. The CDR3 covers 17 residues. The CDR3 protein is CAWRVGAGNSYNSPLHF. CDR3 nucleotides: TGTGCCTGGAGAGTTGGGGCAGGGAACTCCTATAATTCACCCCTCCACTTT.

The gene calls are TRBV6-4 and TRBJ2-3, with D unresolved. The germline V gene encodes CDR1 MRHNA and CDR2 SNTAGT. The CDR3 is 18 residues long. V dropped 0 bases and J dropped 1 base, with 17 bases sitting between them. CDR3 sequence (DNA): TGTGCCAGCAGTGACTCGTTCGCTAGTTCGGTGGGCACAGATACGCAGTATTTT. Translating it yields CASSDSFASSVGTDTQYF.

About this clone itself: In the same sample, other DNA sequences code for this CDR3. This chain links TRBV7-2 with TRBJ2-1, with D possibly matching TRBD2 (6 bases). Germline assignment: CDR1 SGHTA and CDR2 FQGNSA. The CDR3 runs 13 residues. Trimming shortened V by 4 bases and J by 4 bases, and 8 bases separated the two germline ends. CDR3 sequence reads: CASSSGTYNEQFF. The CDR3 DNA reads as TGTGCCAGCAGCTCCGGGACTTACAATGAGCAGTTCTTC.

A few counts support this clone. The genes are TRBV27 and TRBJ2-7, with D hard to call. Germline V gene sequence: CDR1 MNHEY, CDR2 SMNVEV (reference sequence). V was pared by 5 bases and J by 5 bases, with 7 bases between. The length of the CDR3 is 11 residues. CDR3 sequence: CASSPPHEQYV. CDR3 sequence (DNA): TGTGCCAGCAGTCCTCCCCACGAGCAGTACGTC.

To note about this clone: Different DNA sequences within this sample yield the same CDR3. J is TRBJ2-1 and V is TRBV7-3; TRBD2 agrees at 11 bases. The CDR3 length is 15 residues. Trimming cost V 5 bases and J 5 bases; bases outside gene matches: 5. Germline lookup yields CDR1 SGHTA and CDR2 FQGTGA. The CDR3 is CASSPGTSGNNEQFF. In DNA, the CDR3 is TGTGCCAGCAGCCCCGGGACTAGCGGCAACAATGAGCAGTTCTTC. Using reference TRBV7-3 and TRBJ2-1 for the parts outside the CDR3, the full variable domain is GAGVSQTPSNKVTEKGKYVELRCDPISGHTALYWYRQSLGQGPEFLIYFQGTGAADDSGLPNDRFFAVRPEGSVSTLKIQRTERGDSAVYLCASSPGTSGNNEQFFGPGTRLTVL.